This entry lists 29 T cell receptor beta chains sequenced from one sample in a study of neurological immune-mediated disorders (dated by TCRdb to the late 2010s). Libraries were made using 5' RACE. Sequenced on an Illumina HiSeq 2500. Through fastp at Q25 and MiXCR, TCRdb rebuilt clones from the public reads, retaining in-frame beta chains. Rows matching on CDR3 protein sequence are summarized as one entry with the most common DNA and genes. The sample table lists over 60,000 distinct CDR3 sequences, roughly 4.8% of them with a count of one. Together, the top ten hold roughly 2.4% of the sample. Sequencing was done on a sample of PBMCs. All receptors derive from a woman in her 70s with multiple sclerosis.

This clonotype was seen at least ten times. The chain combines TRBV20-1 with TRBJ1-2; D possibly corresponds to TRBD1 (5 bases). CDR1 and CDR2 from the germline V gene are DFQATT and SNEGSKA (reference sequence). The CDR3 totals 12 residues. Trimming removed 0 bases from V and 8 bases from J, with 10 bases in between. The CDR3 DNA reads as TGCAGTGCTAGAGACGCGGGGGTCGGCTACACCTTC. This gives the protein CSARDAGVGYTF.

This clonotype came up a few times. The J gene is TRBJ2-1, the V gene TRBV20-1; 11 bases align to TRBD2. V shed 5 bases and J 10 bases; nucleotides not matched to a gene: 4. Germline V gene lookup returns CDR1 DFQATT and CDR2 SNEGSKA (reference sequence). The CDR3 totals 12 residues. The chain's CDR3 is CSALTSGNEQFF. In DNA form, the CDR3 reads TGCAGTGCTTTGACTAGCGGGAACGAGCAGTTCTTC.

This clonotype was seen repeatedly, ten times or more. This chain connects TRBV29-1 to TRBJ2-1; 7 bases agree with TRBD2. This CDR3 is built from 13 residues. Germline V gene sequence: CDR1 SQVTM, CDR2 ANQGSEA. V dropped 4 bases and J dropped 2; count of bases not matched to a gene: 2. Here the CDR3 reads CSVGEGTYNEQFF. The CDR3 nucleotides are TGCAGCGTTGGGGAGGGGACCTACAATGAGCAGTTCTTC.

This clonotype was counted many times. The gene calls are TRBV7-3 and TRBJ1-1; D uncertain. This CDR3 is built from 13 residues. Trimming took 6 bases from V and 0 from J, leaving 8 bases between them. Germline V gene sequence: CDR1 SGHTA, CDR2 FQGTGA. CDR3 in amino acids: CASSSEMNTEAFF. DNA of the CDR3: TGTGCCAGCAGTTCCGAAATGAACACTGAAGCTTTCTTT.

This clonotype came up a few times. The CDR3 does not close with the conserved phenylalanine or tryptophan, likely indicating a read error. The chain uses TRBV12-3 or TRBV12-4 and TRBJ2-5, with D perhaps matching TRBD1 or TRBD2 (5 bases each). V was clipped by 3 bases and J by 3 bases, with 11 bases between them. CDR3 length equals 14 residues. The chain's CDR3 is CASSFSDREETQYY. Here the CDR3 DNA reads TGTGCCAGCAGTTTTAGCGACAGAGAAGAGACCCAGTACTAC.

The table lists this clonotype with many counts. The V and J genes are TRBV20-1 and TRBJ2-1; the D gene is possibly TRBD2 (5 bases). This CDR3 spans 14 amino acids. Trimming cost V 5 bases and J 7 bases, with 18 bases left between them. CDR1 is DFQATT and CDR2 is SNEGSKA in the germline V gene (reference sequence). This CDR3 is CSAGLLVRWNEQFF. The CDR3, as DNA: TGCAGTGCTGGCTTACTAGTTCGGTGGAATGAGCAGTTCTTC.

This clonotype was recorded at least ten times. V gene TRBV5-1 combines with J gene TRBJ2-2, with a tentative D call TRBD1 (6 bases). The CDR3 sequence is 19 residues long. Trimming removed 4 bases at V and 4 bases at J, with 26 bases between. CDR1 and CDR2 (germline): SGHRS, YFSETQ. This CDR3 reads CASSPSVPGALRGTGELFF. The CDR3 DNA reads TGCGCCAGCAGCCCCTCGGTGCCAGGGGCCCTCCGAGGCACCGGGGAGCTGTTTTTT.

There are many counts of this clonotype. The genes are TRBV12-3 or TRBV12-4 and TRBJ1-6; a weak D match, TRBD1 (6 bases). The CDR3 runs to 14 residues. The V end was cut by 4 bases, the J end by 11 bases, with 15 bases between. This chain's CDR3 is CASSSGARFPPLHF. DNA for the CDR3: TGTGCCAGCAGTTCAGGGGCCAGGTTCCCACCCCTCCACTTT.

Many counts were recorded for this clonotype. The chain has TRBV20-1 and TRBJ2-3; TRBD2 agrees at 13 bases. The germline CDR1 and CDR2 sequences are DFQATT and SNEGSKA (reference sequence). This CDR3 contains 14 residues. Germline trimming cut 5 bases from V and 6 bases from J; bases unmatched to any gene: 5. The DNA of the CDR3 is TGCAGTGCTCGACGGACTAGCGGGAGTGATACGCAGTATTTT. It encodes CSARRTSGSDTQYF.

This clonotype showed up many times. V and J are TRBV7-2 and TRBJ2-5; maybe TRBD2 (6 bases). CDR1 SGHTA and CDR2 FQGNSA come from the germline V gene. V lost 0 bases to trimming and J lost 2 bases, with 10 bases between them. CDR3 length equals 15 residues. The CDR3 reads CASSLASGQQETQYF. The CDR3 DNA sequence: TGTGCCAGCAGCTTAGCCAGCGGGCAACAAGAGACCCAGTACTTC.

The chain couples TRBV20-1 to TRBJ1-1; 7 bases are shared with TRBD1. The CDR3 is 16 amino acids. Germline V CDR1 and CDR2: DFQATT, SNEGSKA (reference sequence). The V segment lost 3 bases and the J segment 4 bases; nucleotides outside the gene matches: 14. This CDR3 is CSARNGQAGWATEAFF. The CDR3 DNA follows: TGCAGTGCTAGGAACGGACAGGCGGGATGGGCCACTGAAGCTTTCTTT.

The table lists this clonotype with many counts. V is TRBV5-1 and J is TRBJ2-1; D gene unclear. V was shortened by 5 bases and J by 0 bases, with 9 bases between the two germline ends. Per the germline V gene, CDR1 is SGHRS and CDR2 is YFSETQ. CDR3 length equals 14 residues. DNA for the CDR3: TGCGCCAGCAGTGCCTCGAGCTCCTACAATGAGCAGTTCTTC. Translated: CASSASSSYNEQFF.

This clonotype was counted ten times or more. The CDR3 spells CSAREKRRSYNEQFF. The CDR3 bases are TGCAGTGCTAGAGAAAAGCGGCGCTCCTACAATGAGCAGTTCTTC. V and J are TRBV20-1 and TRBJ2-1; D may be TRBD2 (5 bases). The CDR3 length is 15 residues. Germline CDR1 reads DFQATT; CDR2 reads SNEGSKA (reference sequence). With 0 bases removed from V and 0 bases from J, the gap between germline ends came to 9 bases.

This clonotype was recorded at least ten times. Its ends do not fully match the called genes, so a read error is possible. The gene calls are TRBV7-7 and TRBJ2-6; no definite D call. Per germline, CDR1 SSHAT and CDR2 FNYEAQ (reference sequence). The CDR3 is 15 residues long. CDR3 sequence reads: CASSSVPSPANVLTF. CDR3 DNA sequence: TGTGCTAGCAGCTCTGTACCGTCCCCGGCCAACGTCCTGACTTTC.

This clonotype was counted many times. The J gene is TRBJ1-2, the V gene TRBV4-1; maybe TRBD1 (5 bases). The germline CDR1 and CDR2 sequences are MGHRA and YSYEKL. V was clipped by 5 bases and J by 6 bases, with 19 bases between them. The CDR3 sequence is 15 residues long. The CDR3 DNA is TGCGCCAGCAGCACCCCTCGCGGGGCTTGGGATGGCTACACCTTC. Its protein product is CASSTPRGAWDGYTF.

This clonotype was recorded a few times. The chain has TRBV6-5 and TRBJ2-7; 13 bases agree with TRBD2. CDR1 and CDR2 (germline): MNHEY, SVGAGI. Losses at the gene ends were 2 bases for V and 9 bases for J; bases not matched to a gene: 7. The CDR3 consists of 15 residues. CDR3 in amino acids: CASSYDRTSGRGQYF. The CDR3 nucleotides read TGTGCCAGCAGTTACGACCGGACTAGCGGGAGAGGGCAGTACTTC.

This clonotype was counted at least ten times. The chain has TRBV4-3 and TRBJ2-3; 8 nucleotides align to TRBD2. In germline, CDR1 is LGHNA, CDR2 YSLEER. The CDR3 is 18 residues long. V dropped 0 bases and J dropped 1; count of bases not matched to a gene: 9. The CDR3 sequence is CASSQDGLGAGGTDTQYF. DNA for the CDR3: TGCGCCAGCAGCCAAGATGGTTTGGGAGCGGGAGGCACAGATACGCAGTATTTT.

There are a few counts of this clonotype. The V call is TRBV6-6, the J call TRBJ2-3, with D perhaps matching TRBD2 (7 bases). V lost 7 bases to trimming and J lost 3 bases, with 23 bases between them. Germline CDR1 is MNHNY and CDR2 is SVGAGI (reference sequence). CDR3 length: 17 residues. CDR3 protein: CASTGRGGGGETDTQYF. The CDR3 DNA sequence: TGTGCCAGCACTGGTAGGGGGGGCGGCGGGGAGACAGATACGCAGTATTTT.

This clonotype was observed at least ten times. V is TRBV6-5 and J is TRBJ1-2, with D uncertain. V lost 6 bases and J 7 bases, leaving 15 bases between the germline ends. This CDR3 region has 13 residues. CDR1 is MNHEY, CDR2 SVGAGI, per germline. The CDR3 loop reads CASRLLGLSGYTF. DNA of the CDR3: TGTGCCAGCAGACTACTTGGCCTTAGTGGCTACACCTTC.

This clonotype has at least ten counts. V and J are TRBV12-3 or TRBV12-4 and TRBJ1-1; maybe TRBD1 (5 bases). The V end lost 6 bases, the J end lost 0 bases, and 8 bases lay between the germline ends. There are 13 residues in the CDR3. CDR3 loop: CASRSTVNTEAFF. The CDR3 nucleotides are TGTGCCAGCAGGTCGACAGTGAACACTGAAGCTTTCTTT.

This clonotype has just a few counts. This sequence joins TRBV5-1 and TRBJ2-4; 10 bases map to TRBD2. The CDR3 has 16 amino acids. With 4 bases clipped from V and 3 bases from J, the junction kept 7 bases outside the gene matches. Looked up from germline, CDR1 is SGHRS and CDR2 is YFSETQ. This chain's CDR3 is CASSAGLAGVKNIQYF. DNA for the CDR3: TGCGCCAGCAGCGCCGGGCTAGCGGGAGTCAAAAACATTCAGTACTTC.

The chain uses TRBV20-1 and TRBJ2-7; 9 positions agree with TRBD1. This CDR3 spans 14 amino acids. Germline assignment: CDR1 DFQATT and CDR2 SNEGSKA (reference sequence). V was clipped by 0 bases and J by 2 bases; unmatched bases: 2. The CDR3 nucleotides are TGCAGTGCTAGAGATCGGACAGGGGCCTACGAGCAGTACTTC. This translates into CSARDRTGAYEQYF.

This clonotype showed up just a few times. J is TRBJ1-3 and V is TRBV20-1; D ambiguous. The germline V gene has CDR1 DFQATT and CDR2 SNEGSKA (reference sequence). V gave up 0 bases and J gave up 0 bases, with 9 bases separating them. The length of the CDR3 is 15 residues. In DNA, the CDR3 is TGCAGTGCTAGAGATATGTCTAACTCTGGAAACACCATATATTTT. Residues: CSARDMSNSGNTIYF.

This clonotype was seen repeatedly, ten times or more. V and J are TRBV29-1 and TRBJ2-7; 7 positions match TRBD1. The junction had 8 bases not matched to a gene; V was cut back by 5 bases and J by 10 bases. The germline gives CDR1 SQVTM, CDR2 ANQGSEA. This CDR3 has 11 residues. DNA of the CDR3: TGCAGCGTTAAATCAGGGGGAGACCAGTACTTC. Residues: CSVKSGGDQYF.

This clonotype was counted at least ten times. The chain recombines TRBV7-2 with TRBJ1-5; D is perhaps TRBD1 (6 bases). There are 13 residues in the CDR3. The V gene's germline CDR1 is SGHTA and CDR2 FQGNSA. Trimming took 4 bases from V and 5 from J, leaving 9 bases between them. The CDR3 spells CASSSQGHQPQHF. Written as DNA, the CDR3 is TGTGCCAGCAGCTCCCAGGGGCATCAGCCCCAGCATTTT. The full variable domain, with the rest looked up from reference TRBV7-2 and TRBJ1-5, is GAGVSQSPSNKVTEKGKDVELRCDPISGHTALYWYRQSLGQGLEFLIYFQGNSAPDKSGLPSDRFSAERTGGSVSTLTIQRTQQEDSAVYLCASSSQGHQPQHFGDGTRLSIL.

This clonotype was seen ten or more times. The CDR3 DNA sequence: TGCGCCAGCAGCATTTGGGAATCGGGACAGCCCTACGAGCAGTACTTC. It yields the protein CASSIWESGQPYEQYF. J is TRBJ2-7 and V is TRBV5-1, with 7 bases that match TRBD1. Germline V gives CDR1 SGHRS, CDR2 YFSETQ. CDR3 length: 16 amino acids. V was pared by 4 bases and J by 2 bases, with 12 bases of the junction left unmatched.

This clonotype was recorded many times. The chain joins TRBV6-2 or TRBV6-3 to TRBJ1-5; TRBD1 might be the D (5 bases). This CDR3 is built from 16 residues. V lost 2 bases to trimming and J lost 2 bases, with 13 bases between them. The germline CDR1 and CDR2 sequences are MNHEY and SVGEGT. The CDR3 sequence is CASSYLQGVGNQPQHF. Here the CDR3 DNA reads TGTGCCAGCAGTTACCTTCAGGGCGTCGGCAATCAGCCCCAGCATTTT.

Ten or more counts support this clonotype. J is TRBJ1-1 and V is TRBV20-1; the match to TRBD1 covers 7 bases. V lost 4 bases to trimming and J lost 7 bases; unmatched junction nucleotides: 27. Germline-derived CDR1 and CDR2 are DFQATT and SNEGSKA (reference sequence). The CDR3 is made up of 19 amino acids. In nucleotides, the CDR3 is TGCAGTGCTACCGGGACAGACAAACCCTCCCATGGGGTGGGGGTTGAAGCTTTCTTT. Encoded protein: CSATGTDKPSHGVGVEAFF.

This clonotype appeared many times. This CDR3 reads CASSTRAQGAEAFF. CDR3 coding DNA: TGTGCCAGCAGCACGCGGGCCCAGGGCGCTGAAGCTTTCTTT. This rearrangement joins TRBV5-6 to TRBJ1-1; D is possibly TRBD1 (5 bases). From germline, CDR1 is SGHDT and CDR2 YYEEEE. CDR3 size: 14 residues. V was trimmed by 4 bases and J by 6 bases, leaving 16 bases between them.